A single sample gave rise to the 23 T cell receptor beta chains below, sequenced in a study of cytomegalovirus exposure and HLA in healthy donors (dated by TCRdb to 2015 to 2018). The library was built by means of the immunoSEQ multiplex PCR assay. In its TCRdb copy, this immuneACCESS table keeps in-frame sequences only and misses some clones. Where compared with another copy, unresolved V genes explain less than half of these, and the others have no known cause. Counted in this sample were 90,000 to 100,000 clones; about 94% of them appeared once. Approximately 1% of the sample comes from the top ten. Sequencing input: PBMCs. These receptors originate from a woman aged 25 to 39 in good health and CMV-seropositive.

A word on this clone: One end of the junction is discordant with germline, which a read error may explain. The V and J genes are TRBV5-4 and TRBJ1-2; no firm D call. The CDR3 covers 14 residues. CDR1 is SGHNT, CDR2 YYREEE, per germline (reference sequence). The CDR3 protein is CASSTTAGYYGYTF. CDR3 DNA sequence: TGTGCCAGCAGTACCACAGCGGGGTACTACGGCTACACCTTC.

The chain couples TRBV29-1 to TRBJ1-1, with D possibly being TRBD1 (5 bases). The germline gives CDR1 SQVTM, CDR2 ANQGSEA. The CDR3 runs 14 residues. V was cut by 3 bases and J by 1 base, with 12 bases left in between. Written as DNA, the CDR3 is TGCAGCGTTGATTCCAGGGCTAGGAACACTGAAGCTTTCTTT. Its protein product is CSVDSRARNTEAFF.

V is TRBV27 and J is TRBJ2-5; perhaps TRBD1 as D (6 bases). This CDR3 is 15 amino acids long. V was clipped by 4 bases and J by 4 bases, with 16 bases between them. Looked up from germline, CDR1 is MNHEY and CDR2 is SMNVEV (reference sequence). DNA of the CDR3: TGTGCCAGCAGTTCCCTACAGGGTATTACAGAGACCCAGTACTTC. This codes for CASSSLQGITETQYF.

In regard to this clone: In the same sample, other DNA sequences code for this CDR3. The chain employs TRBV28 and TRBJ2-7, with D unresolved. Trimming shortened V by 1 base and J by 1 base, and 2 bases separated the two germline ends. CDR1 and CDR2 (germline): MDHEN, SYDVKM. This CDR3 is 12 amino acids long. The CDR3 region has the DNA TGTGCCAGCAGTTTATTATCCTACGAGCAGTACTTC. Translated: CASSLLSYEQYF.

V usage is TRBV19 and J usage is TRBJ1-1; D not resolved. This CDR3 has 13 amino acids. The V end lost 5 bases, the J end lost 4 bases, and 11 bases lay between the germline ends. CDR1 and CDR2 from the germline V gene are LNHDA and SQIVND (reference sequence). CDR3 nucleotides: TGTGCCAGTAGTTCACAGTCCGGCACTGAAGCTTTCTTT. This gives the protein CASSSQSGTEAFF.

In nucleotides, the CDR3 is TGTGCCAGTAGTACAAAACAGGGGATGTCCTACGAGCAGTACTTC. The encoded protein is CASSTKQGMSYEQYF. The J gene is TRBJ2-7, the V gene TRBV19, with TRBD1 matching 7 bases. V was clipped by 4 bases and J by 1 base; unmatched bases: 7. The CDR3 sequence is 15 residues long. CDR1 LNHDA and CDR2 SQIVND come from the germline V gene (reference sequence).

The chain combines TRBV2 with TRBJ2-3; TRBD1 aligns across 7 bases. Germline CDR1 and CDR2: SNHLY and FYNNEI. The CDR3 totals 13 residues. Germline trimming cut 6 bases from V and 2 bases from J; bases unmatched to any gene: 2. The chain's CDR3 is CASRGTATDTQYF. The CDR3 nucleotides are TGTGCCAGCAGGGGGACAGCCACAGATACGCAGTATTTT.

The V and J genes are TRBV18 and TRBJ1-1, with a weak D call TRBD1 (5 bases). V was shortened by 2 bases and J by 3 bases, with 10 bases between the two germline ends. The CDR3 is 14 amino acids. CDR1 and CDR2 (germline): KGHSH, LQKENI. Here the CDR3 reads CASSPLARDTEAFF. The CDR3 DNA sequence: TGTGCCAGCTCACCATTGGCCAGGGACACTGAAGCTTTCTTT.

The chain recombines TRBV5-1 with TRBJ2-5; D ambiguous. Trimming cost V 6 bases and J 3 bases, with 12 bases left between them. The length of the CDR3 is 13 residues. CDR1 is SGHRS and CDR2 is YFSETQ in the germline V gene. The CDR3 nucleotides are TGCGCCAGCACTTTGGCGGAGAAAGAGACCCAGTACTTC. It codes for CASTLAEKETQYF.

The chain recombines TRBV28 with TRBJ1-1; 8 bases align to TRBD1. CDR1 and CDR2 (germline): MDHEN, SYDVKM. CDR3 size: 13 residues. Trimming at V came to 9 bases and at J to 2 bases, leaving 5 bases not matched to a gene. CDR3 bases: TGTGCCAGTTGGACAGGGATCAACACTGAAGCTTTCTTT. It encodes CASWTGINTEAFF.

V is TRBV9 and J is TRBJ2-1; TRBD2 matches 9 bases. Germline CDR1 is SGDLS and CDR2 is YYNGEE. This CDR3 contains 16 residues. V lost 4 bases, J lost 9 bases, and 14 bases stayed unmatched. CDR3 coding DNA: TGTGCCAGCAGCCCACGGGGTAGCGGGAGTCCCGGTGAGCAGTTCTTC. Protein: CASSPRGSGSPGEQFF.

The rearrangement uses TRBV5-4 and TRBJ2-5; TRBD2 aligns across 7 bases. CDR1 is SGHNT and CDR2 is YYREEE in the germline V gene (reference sequence). This CDR3 has 18 residues. With V trimmed by 4 bases and J by 2 bases, 17 bases remained unmatched. The CDR3 nucleotides are TGTGCCAGCAGCAGAACTACAAGCGGGACTGGTGGTCAAGAGACCCAGTACTTC. It translates to CASSRTTSGTGGQETQYF.

This chain uses TRBV4-2 with TRBJ2-1; 9 bases align to TRBD2. The V gene's germline CDR1 is LGHNA and CDR2 YNFKEQ. J lost 4 bases, V lost 0 bases, and 10 bases had no gene match. The CDR3 is 18 amino acids. This CDR3 is CASSQEGSSGRVYNEQFF. The CDR3 DNA reads as TGTGCCAGCAGCCAAGAGGGGAGTAGCGGGAGAGTTTACAATGAGCAGTTCTTC.

The chain employs TRBV30 and TRBJ2-1; 12 nucleotides align to TRBD2. Germline CDR1 reads GTSNPN; CDR2 reads SVGIG (reference sequence). Unmatched junction bases numbered 9, after V lost 1 base and J lost 14 bases. The CDR3 has 14 residues. DNA for the CDR3: TGTGCCTGGAGTGGGACTAGCGGGACAAACATAGAGTTCTTC. It codes for CAWSGTSGTNIEFF. Combining the CDR3 with reference TRBV30 and TRBJ2-1 gives the whole variable domain SQTIHQWPATLVQPVGSPLSLECTVEGTSNPNLYWYRQAAGRGLQLLFYSVGIGQISSEVPQNLSASRPQDRQFILSSKKLLLSDSGFYLCAWSGTSGTNIEFFGPGTRLTVL.

Here the CDR3 DNA reads TGCGCCAGCAGCTTGGAAGCGGGAGGGAATGAGCAGTTCTTC. It translates to CASSLEAGGNEQFF. J is TRBJ2-1 and V is TRBV5-1; 10 positions agree with TRBD2. The CDR3 covers 14 residues. Trimming took 0 bases from V and 7 from J; bases not matched to a gene: 1. Germline V gene sequence: CDR1 SGHRS, CDR2 YFSETQ.

The chain joins TRBV30 to TRBJ2-6; TRBD2 matches 7 bases. Losses at the gene ends were 8 bases for V and 0 bases for J; bases not matched to a gene: 1. In germline, CDR1 is GTSNPN, CDR2 SVGIG (reference sequence). This CDR3 spans 13 amino acids. The CDR3 here is CAGGVSGANVLTF. In DNA form, the CDR3 reads TGTGCCGGGGGGGTCTCTGGGGCCAACGTCCTGACTTTC.

This clone was detected only once. The chain has TRBV5-1 and TRBJ1-1; 8 nucleotides line up with TRBD1. Germline values: CDR1 SGHRS, CDR2 YFSETQ. CDR3 length equals 14 residues. V shed 0 bases and J 8 bases; nucleotides not matched to a gene: 6. The CDR3 DNA is TGCGCCAGCAGCTTGGCCTTGCCAGGGGGCGAAGCTTTCTTT. Translation gives CASSLALPGGEAFF.

The gene calls are TRBV7-2 and TRBJ1-2; 9 bases are shared with TRBD1. This CDR3 contains 15 residues. J lost 2 bases, V lost 4 bases, and 5 bases had no gene match. Germline lookup yields CDR1 SGHTA and CDR2 FQGNSA. The chain's CDR3 is CASSSPGQGNYGYTF. For the CDR3, the DNA is TGTGCCAGCAGCTCTCCGGGACAGGGCAACTATGGCTACACCTTC.

This chain links TRBV28 with TRBJ2-7, with 8 bases that match TRBD1. This CDR3 is 16 amino acids long. CDR1 and CDR2 from the germline V gene are MDHEN and SYDVKM. Trimming cost V 9 bases and J 2 bases; bases outside gene matches: 15. The CDR3 spells CASTPSGRGLPYEQYF. Written as DNA, the CDR3 is TGTGCCAGTACCCCCTCGGGCAGGGGGCTCCCCTACGAGCAGTACTTC. Together with reference TRBV28 and TRBJ2-7, the CDR3 gives the full variable domain: DVKVTQSSRYLVKRTGEKVFLECVQDMDHENMFWYRQDPGLGLRLIYFSYDVKMKEKGDIPEGYSVSREKKERFSLILESASTNQTSMYLCASTPSGRGLPYEQYFGPGTRLTVT.

In this sample, this clone turned up once. The chain joins TRBV11-2 to TRBJ2-3; D is ambiguous. CDR1 SGHAT and CDR2 FQNNGV come from the germline V gene. Trimming removed 5 bases from V and 2 bases from J, with 11 bases in between. The CDR3 runs to 14 residues. In DNA, the CDR3 is TGTGCCAGCAGCCGCGGAAGAACCACAGATACGCAGTATTTT. Encoded protein: CASSRGRTTDTQYF.

The chain links TRBV6-1 to TRBJ2-2; possibly TRBD2 for D (5 bases). The CDR3 covers 14 residues. Trimming shortened V by 3 bases and J by 4 bases, and 9 bases separated the two germline ends. The V gene's germline CDR1 is MNHNS and CDR2 SASEGT. CDR3 DNA sequence: TGTGCCAGCAGTGAGTTAGGAGGCACCGGGGAGCTGTTTTTT. Its translation: CASSELGGTGELFF.

This clone was detected once. The genes are TRBV28 and TRBJ1-2; tentatively, D is TRBD1 (6 bases). Germline values: CDR1 MDHEN, CDR2 SYDVKM. V was clipped by 4 bases and J by 8 bases, with 23 bases between them. The CDR3 loop spans 16 amino acids. CDR3 in DNA: TGTGCCAGCAGTTACGCAGGCAGGGGCCCGATTCGAGGCTACACCTTC. It yields the protein CASSYAGRGPIRGYTF.

The gene calls are TRBV28 and TRBJ2-1; TRBD1 aligns across 10 bases. Germline lookup yields CDR1 MDHEN and CDR2 SYDVKM. The CDR3 runs to 17 residues. V shed 4 bases and J 2 bases; nucleotides not matched to a gene: 8. CDR3 amino acids: CASSSATGGAAYNEQFF. The CDR3 bases are TGTGCCAGCAGTTCGGCGACAGGGGGCGCCGCCTACAATGAGCAGTTCTTC.